One T cell receptor (beta chain) is described in this entry. What it recognizes is unknown. This CDR3 is 16 amino acids long. CDR1 LNHNV and CDR2 YYDKDF come from the germline V gene (reference sequence). Trimming cost V 0 bases and J 6 bases; bases outside gene matches: 6. The entry originates in a study of immune evolution from preneoplasia to lung adenocarcinoma. Study conclusions and caveats: T cell clonality was higher in KRAS-mutant than EGFR-mutant or wild-type nodules. Normal lung had highest clonality; later lesions appeared denser, more diverse.

Each case's diagnosis was confirmed by two pathologists on H&E. After pathologic assessment, macro-dissection selected premalignant or tumor cells for extraction. The data were produced by immunoSEQ multiplex PCR, yet TCRdb's version contains in-frame clones alone and is incomplete. The sample holds several thousand clones, about nine tenths seen once. This TCR was recovered from a person aged 65-85 years with lung adenocarcinoma. The V call is TRBV15, the J call TRBJ2-1; 9 nucleotides agree with TRBD2. Sequenced material: FFPE atypical adenomatous hyperplasia tissue from the lung. Subset given: atypical adenomatous hyperplasia (AAH), lung preneoplasia. The CDR3 reads CATSREVGTSRNEQFF. The CDR3, as DNA: TGTGCCACCAGCAGAGAGGTTGGGACTAGCCGCAATGAGCAGTTCTTC.